This entry features one T cell receptor (beta chain) sequence. The target antigen is unknown. It may be a read error: a sequence one base away is much more abundant. This entry comes from a study of tumor-infiltrating lymphocytes in primary liver carcinoma. General study results and limits: Among top clones, only about 7-24% appeared in all five tumor regions.

The tissue used was unsorted bulk material of about 19-33 mg. RNA and DNA were co-extracted from it with the AllPrep DNA/RNA mini kit. The germline V gene encodes CDR1 MNHEY and CDR2 SVGEGT. This CDR3 spans 12 amino acids. The template, around 520 ng total RNA, yielded TCR beta cDNA made with a constant-region primer. For TCR beta, libraries were produced by three nested multiplex PCR rounds using slightly modified ARM-PCR. Amplification in the first two PCR rounds was performed using TRBV1-TRBV30 forward primers and a C-beta reverse primer for approximately 10 cycles each. TCRdb recomputed calls from the multiplex PCR reads with MiXCR, one row per CDR3 protein. The sample lists about 99,000 distinct CDR3 sequences, around two thirds occurring once.

V and J are TRBV6-2 or TRBV6-3 and TRBJ2-1, with D hard to call. The sample taken for sequencing was liver tumor tissue from sampling region 5. Regarding subset: tumor region T5, tumor centre. This TCR was sampled from a woman aged 55-69 years with primary liver carcinoma and hepatitis B virus infection. The CDR3 coding sequence is TGTGCCAGCAAGGACGGTTACAATGGGCAGTTCTTC. This gives the protein CASKDGYNGQFF.